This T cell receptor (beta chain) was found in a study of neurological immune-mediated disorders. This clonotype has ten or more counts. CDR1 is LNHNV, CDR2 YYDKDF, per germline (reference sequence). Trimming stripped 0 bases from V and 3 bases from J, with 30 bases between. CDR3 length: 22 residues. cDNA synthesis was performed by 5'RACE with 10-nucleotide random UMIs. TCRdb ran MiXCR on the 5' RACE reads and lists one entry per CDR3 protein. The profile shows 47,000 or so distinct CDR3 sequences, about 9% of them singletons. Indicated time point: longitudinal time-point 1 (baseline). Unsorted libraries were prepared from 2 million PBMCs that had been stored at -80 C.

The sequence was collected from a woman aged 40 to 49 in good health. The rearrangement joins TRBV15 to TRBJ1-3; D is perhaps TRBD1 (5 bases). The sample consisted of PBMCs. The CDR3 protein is CATSRDLGTPFLGSSGGNTIYF. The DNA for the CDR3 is TGTGCCACCAGCAGAGACTTAGGGACCCCATTTTTGGGTTCATCGGGTGGAAACACCATATATTTT.